The present T cell receptor beta chain was sequenced within a study of T cells in Graves' hyperthyroidism and ophthalmopathy. The overall study: Pretreatment peripheral blood was obtained at initial diagnosis. Whole-study findings and limits: The model made its ophthalmopathy prediction, and onset followed a median approximately 6 months later.

The sample holds a few counts of this clonotype. The antigen is not known. Amplified TCR beta CDR3 regions came from RNA transcripts. The HTBI primer set drove a first-round RT-PCR of the TCR CDR3. TCRdb analysed the multiplex PCR reads with MiXCR anew, one entry per CDR3 protein. The data show about 270,000 distinct CDR3 sequences, with roughly 20% seen just once and 64% held by the top ten. From germline, CDR1 is SGHTA and CDR2 FQGNSA. This CDR3 contains 15 residues. V lost 5 bases and J lost 0, with 8 bases in between. This clonotype was sampled from a man under 40 with Graves' ophthalmopathy. This chain uses TRBV7-2 with TRBJ2-6; D not certain. Sequenced material: blood. DNA of the CDR3: TGTGCCAGCAGCCCACCAGTCTCTGGGGCCAACGTCCTGACTTTC. Protein sequence: CASSPPVSGANVLTF. The whole variable domain, filled in from reference TRBV7-2 and TRBJ2-6, reads GAGVSQSPSNKVTEKGKDVELRCDPISGHTALYWYRQSLGQGLEFLIYFQGNSAPDKSGLPSDRFSAERTGGSVSTLTIQRTQQEDSAVYLCASSPPVSGANVLTFGAGSRLTVL.